The 23 T cell receptor beta chains in this list originate from one sample, sequenced in a study of T-cell reconstitution after alpha-beta-depleted transplantation in children. TCRbeta library preparation incorporated unique molecular identifiers. TCRdb itself ran the PCR reads through MiXCR, one entry per CDR3 protein. The sample consists of about 600,000 distinct CDR3 sequences, roughly a tenth of them appearing once. The starting material was PBMCs from the stem cell graft donor, obtained from the stem cell graft. These receptors all stem from a human donor who donated a stem cell graft to a child with acute myeloid leukemia.

This rearrangement joins TRBV6-2 or TRBV6-3 to TRBJ2-1, with 8 bases lining up with TRBD2. The CDR3 is 16 residues long. Germline V gene sequence: CDR1 MNHEY, CDR2 SVGEGT. The J segment lost 1 base and the V segment lost 7 bases, leaving 9 bases of the junction unmatched. The CDR3 nucleotides read TGTGCCAGCACGAACCCATTAGCGGGGTCCTACAATGAGCAGTTCTTC. Residues: CASTNPLAGSYNEQFF.

A few counts support this clonotype. The J gene is TRBJ2-1, the V gene TRBV6-5, with TRBD2 identical over 11 bases. The V gene's germline CDR1 is MNHEY and CDR2 SVGAGI. J gave up 6 bases and V 3 bases, and 7 bases lay outside the gene matches. The CDR3 is 16 residues long. The CDR3 DNA reads as TGTGCCAGCAGTTATTCCCCCGGGACTAGCGGCAATGAGCAGTTCTTC. As protein: CASSYSPGTSGNEQFF.

In this sample, this clonotype turned up many times. V gene TRBV24-1 combines with J gene TRBJ2-7; D assignment may be TRBD1 or TRBD2 (6 bases each). In germline, CDR1 is KGHDR, CDR2 SFDVKD. Trimming removed 1 base at V and 0 bases at J, with 12 bases between. The CDR3 runs to 16 residues. The DNA for the CDR3 is TGTGCCACCAGTGATTTTGGCGGGACAAACTCCTACGAGCAGTACTTC. It translates to CATSDFGGTNSYEQYF.

This CDR3 reads CSARVAGGRNTEAFF. The CDR3 nucleotides read TGCAGTGCTAGAGTTGCAGGGGGCCGGAACACTGAAGCTTTCTTT. The chain has TRBV20-1 and TRBJ1-1; 8 bases align to TRBD1. Per the germline V gene, CDR1 is DFQATT and CDR2 is SNEGSKA (reference sequence). This CDR3 region has 15 residues. V dropped 1 base and J dropped 1; count of bases not matched to a gene: 5.

J is TRBJ2-6 and V is TRBV3-1, with D perhaps TRBD1 (6 bases). This CDR3 is 14 amino acids long. Germline CDR1 LGHDT, CDR2 YNNKEL (reference sequence). V lost 7 bases, J lost 1 base, and 8 bases lay in between. This CDR3 is CASTDRSGANVLTF. The CDR3 DNA is TGTGCCAGCACCGACAGGTCTGGGGCCAACGTCCTGACTTTC.

The chain combines TRBV27 with TRBJ2-7; 11 nucleotides align to TRBD2. The CDR3 totals 21 residues. CDR1 is MNHEY and CDR2 is SMNVEV in the germline V gene (reference sequence). Trimming removed 1 base from V and 3 bases from J; junction bases left unmatched: 20. CDR3 bases: TGTGCCAGCAGTTTATACGCCCCCTACGATAGCGGGAGGGCCCGGGACTACGAGCAGTACTTC. Translated: CASSLYAPYDSGRARDYEQYF.

The gene calls are TRBV6-1 and TRBJ2-3, with 7 nucleotides matching TRBD1. Trimming at V came to 4 bases and at J to 6 bases, leaving 7 bases not matched to a gene. Per the germline V gene, CDR1 is MNHNS and CDR2 is SASEGT. The CDR3 spans 14 residues. CDR3 DNA sequence: TGTGCCAGCAGTGGACAGGGTAACTATGATACGCAGTATTTT. This translates into CASSGQGNYDTQYF.

This clonotype was counted at least ten times. J is TRBJ2-1 and V is TRBV10-3; TRBD1 aligns across 12 bases. V was clipped by 4 bases and J by 9 bases; unmatched bases: 7. The length of the CDR3 is 15 residues. Germline loops: CDR1 ENHRY, CDR2 SYGVKD. CDR3 loop: CAISGTGTGGFEQFF. In nucleotides, the CDR3 is TGTGCCATCAGTGGGACCGGGACAGGGGGCTTTGAGCAGTTCTTC.

This clonotype was recorded a few times. V gene TRBV20-1 combines with J gene TRBJ2-3; no reliable D call. The V gene's germline CDR1 is DFQATT and CDR2 SNEGSKA (reference sequence). The CDR3 is 13 residues long. Trimming took 6 bases from V and 0 from J, leaving 10 bases between them. CDR3 sequence reads: CSALYISTDTQYF. The CDR3, as DNA: TGCAGTGCCTTATACATCAGCACAGATACGCAGTATTTT.

This clonotype was counted at least ten times. This chain uses TRBV29-1 with TRBJ2-1; D is unclear. Germline CDR1 and CDR2: SQVTM and ANQGSEA. The V gene lost 7 bases and the J gene lost 5 bases, with 3 bases spanning the gap. CDR3 size: 9 residues. This chain's CDR3 is CSADNEQFF. Here the CDR3 DNA reads TGCAGCGCCGACAATGAGCAGTTCTTC.

This clonotype was seen at least ten times. V gene TRBV7-2 combines with J gene TRBJ2-7; TRBD1 aligns across 7 bases. The CDR3 is 13 residues long. The germline V gene has CDR1 SGHTA and CDR2 FQGNSA. The V gene end was trimmed by 5 bases and the J gene end by 5 bases; junction bases not matched to a gene: 6. The CDR3 coding sequence is TGTGCCAGCAGCCCAGGACAGGTCCACGAGCAGTACTTC. Its translation is CASSPGQVHEQYF.

This clonotype was seen many times. The chain links TRBV7-2 to TRBJ2-3, with D unresolved. The CDR3 runs to 16 residues. Germline values: CDR1 SGHTA, CDR2 FQGNSA. The ends were cut back, 0 bases at V and 0 bases at J, with 10 bases in the middle. CDR3 DNA: TGTGCCAGCAGCTTAGCTCCTCAAACTAGCACAGATACGCAGTATTTT. Protein: CASSLAPQTSTDTQYF.

The chain is built from TRBV4-1 and TRBJ2-1, with D perhaps TRBD2 (6 bases). The V end lost 4 bases, the J end lost 12 bases, and 13 bases lay between the germline ends. The length of the CDR3 is 12 residues. The germline CDR1 and CDR2 sequences are MGHRA and YSYEKL. CDR3 protein: CASSPDLARQFF. CDR3 coding DNA: TGCGCCAGCAGCCCAGATCTAGCGAGGCAGTTCTTC.

This rearrangement joins TRBV24-1 to TRBJ2-2, with D uncertain. Trimming left V 0 bases short and J 6 bases short, with 4 bases between. Germline-derived CDR1 and CDR2 are KGHDR and SFDVKD. CDR3 length: 13 residues. The CDR3 loop is CATSDLSPGELFF. The DNA for the CDR3 is TGTGCCACCAGTGATTTGTCTCCCGGGGAGCTGTTTTTT.

The rearrangement links TRBV12-3 or TRBV12-4 to TRBJ2-7; possibly TRBD2 for D (6 bases). With 8 bases removed from V and 0 bases from J, the gap between germline ends came to 14 bases. The CDR3 spans 14 residues. The DNA for the CDR3 is TGTGCCAGCGGCCCCGGTAGCGGCTCCTACGAGCAGTACTTC. Its protein is CASGPGSGSYEQYF.

Comments on this clonotype: Just one base apart from a much larger clone, this may be a read error. The CDR3 coding sequence is TGTGCCATCGCGGATAACTCTGGAAACACCAAATATTTT. This encodes CAIADNSGNTKYF. V usage is TRBV10-3 and J usage is TRBJ1-3, with D unclear. CDR3 length: 13 amino acids. CDR1 is ENHRY and CDR2 is SYGVKD in the germline V gene.

This clonotype has more than one count but fewer than ten. V gene TRBV9 combines with J gene TRBJ1-2; D is ambiguous. The CDR3 is made up of 15 amino acids. V gave up 4 bases and J gave up 3 bases, with 16 bases separating them. The V gene's germline CDR1 is SGDLS and CDR2 YYNGEE. DNA for the CDR3: TGTGCCAGCAGCCCCCAACCCGGGAGTTACTATGGCTACACCTTC. The encoded protein is CASSPQPGSYYGYTF.

At least ten counts were recorded for this clonotype. The chain has TRBV29-1 and TRBJ2-5; D may be TRBD2 (5 bases). Germline assignment: CDR1 SQVTM and CDR2 ANQGSEA. The CDR3 is made up of 13 amino acids. Trimming took off 3 bases at V and 7 bases at J, with 15 bases between the two ends. CDR3 protein: CSVDRGIAGTQYF. The CDR3 DNA follows: TGCAGCGTTGATCGGGGTATAGCCGGGACCCAGTACTTC.

This clonotype was observed a handful of times. V usage is TRBV3-1 and J usage is TRBJ1-4; D possibly corresponds to TRBD1 (6 bases). The germline V and J ends were trimmed by 3 bases and 7 bases, with 12 bases remaining between them. This CDR3 is built from 14 residues. Germline V gene sequence: CDR1 LGHDT, CDR2 YNNKEL (reference sequence). Here the CDR3 DNA reads TGTGCCAGCAGCCACACAGGGATGGGTGAAAAACTGTTTTTT. Protein product: CASSHTGMGEKLFF.

The J gene is TRBJ2-4, the V gene TRBV7-9; 8 bases are a match to TRBD1. CDR3 length: 14 amino acids. Germline loops: CDR1 SEHNR, CDR2 FQNEAQ (reference sequence). The J segment lost 9 bases and the V segment lost 5 bases, leaving 9 bases of the junction unmatched. The CDR3 is CASSPDGQGSIQYF. The CDR3 DNA is TGTGCCAGCAGCCCCGACGGACAGGGAAGCATTCAGTACTTC.

At least ten counts were recorded for this clonotype. This rearrangement joins TRBV7-2 to TRBJ1-2, with D unclear. Germline V gene data show CDR1 as SGHTA and CDR2 as FQGNSA. V was pared by 2 bases and J by 4 bases, with 11 bases between. The CDR3 sequence is 14 residues long. The CDR3 loop is CASSLSPDSYGYTF. The CDR3 nucleotides are TGTGCCAGCAGCTTATCCCCAGATAGCTATGGCTACACCTTC.

This clonotype showed up many times. V gene TRBV27 combines with J gene TRBJ2-3; 7 positions agree with TRBD2. With 5 bases clipped from V and 6 bases from J, the junction kept 11 bases outside the gene matches. CDR1 and CDR2 (germline): MNHEY, SMNVEV (reference sequence). The CDR3 runs to 15 residues. CDR3 coding DNA: TGTGCCAGCAGTACTATGGCGGGAGACCGCGATACGCAGTATTTT. Translated, it gives CASSTMAGDRDTQYF.

This clonotype was counted between two and nine times. This chain connects TRBV12-3 or TRBV12-4 to TRBJ1-1, with a tentative D call TRBD1 (6 bases). The CDR3 length is 16 residues. V lost 2 bases and J 1 base, leaving 14 bases between the germline ends. CDR3 coding DNA: TGTGCCAGCAGTTTAATGGCAGGGGTTCGGAACACTGAAGCTTTCTTT. It yields the protein CASSLMAGVRNTEAFF.